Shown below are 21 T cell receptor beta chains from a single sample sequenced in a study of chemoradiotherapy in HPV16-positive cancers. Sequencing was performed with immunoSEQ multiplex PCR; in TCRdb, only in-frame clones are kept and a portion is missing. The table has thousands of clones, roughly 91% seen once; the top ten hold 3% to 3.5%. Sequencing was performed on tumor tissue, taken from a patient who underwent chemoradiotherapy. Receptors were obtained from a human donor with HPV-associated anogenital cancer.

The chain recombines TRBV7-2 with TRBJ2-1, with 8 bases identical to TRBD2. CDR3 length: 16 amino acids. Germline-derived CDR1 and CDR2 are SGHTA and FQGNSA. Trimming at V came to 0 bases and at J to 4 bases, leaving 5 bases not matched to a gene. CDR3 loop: CASSLAATSVYNEQFF. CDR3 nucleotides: TGTGCCAGCAGCTTAGCAGCGACTAGCGTGTACAATGAGCAGTTCTTC. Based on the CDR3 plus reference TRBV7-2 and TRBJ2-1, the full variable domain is GAGVSQSPSNKVTEKGKDVELRCDPISGHTALYWYRQSLGQGLEFLIYFQGNSAPDKSGLPSDRFSAERTGGSVSTLTIQRTQQEDSAVYLCASSLAATSVYNEQFFGPGTRLTVL.

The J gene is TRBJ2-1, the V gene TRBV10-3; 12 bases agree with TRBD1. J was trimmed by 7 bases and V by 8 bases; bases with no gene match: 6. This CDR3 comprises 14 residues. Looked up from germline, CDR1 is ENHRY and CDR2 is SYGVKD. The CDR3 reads CAIGGQGARNEQFF. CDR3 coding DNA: TGTGCCATCGGGGGACAGGGGGCGAGAAATGAGCAGTTCTTC.

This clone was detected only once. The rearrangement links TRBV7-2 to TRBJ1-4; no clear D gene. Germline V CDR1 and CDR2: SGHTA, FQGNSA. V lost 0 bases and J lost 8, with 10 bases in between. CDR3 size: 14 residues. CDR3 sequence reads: CASSLAGSGEKLFF. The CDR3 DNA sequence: TGTGCCAGCAGCTTAGCAGGGAGTGGCGAAAAACTGTTTTTT.

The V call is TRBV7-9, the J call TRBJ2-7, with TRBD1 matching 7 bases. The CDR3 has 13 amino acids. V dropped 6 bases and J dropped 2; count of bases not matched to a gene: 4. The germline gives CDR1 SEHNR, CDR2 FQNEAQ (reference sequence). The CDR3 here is CASSTGDTYEQYF. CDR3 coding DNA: TGTGCCAGCAGTACAGGGGATACCTACGAGCAGTACTTC. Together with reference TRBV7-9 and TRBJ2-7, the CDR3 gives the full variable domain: DTGVSQNPRHKITKRGQNVTFRCDPISEHNRLYWYRQTLGQGPEFLTYFQNEAQLEKSRLLSDRFSAERPKGSFSTLEIQRTEQGDSAMYLCASSTGDTYEQYFGPGTRLTVT.

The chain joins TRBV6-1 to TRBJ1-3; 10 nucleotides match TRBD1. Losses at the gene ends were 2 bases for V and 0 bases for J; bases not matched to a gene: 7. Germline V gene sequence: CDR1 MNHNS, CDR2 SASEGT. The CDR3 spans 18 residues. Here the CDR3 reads CASSESVTGGYSGNTIYF. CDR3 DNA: TGTGCCAGCAGTGAATCCGTGACAGGGGGCTACTCTGGAAACACCATATATTTT.

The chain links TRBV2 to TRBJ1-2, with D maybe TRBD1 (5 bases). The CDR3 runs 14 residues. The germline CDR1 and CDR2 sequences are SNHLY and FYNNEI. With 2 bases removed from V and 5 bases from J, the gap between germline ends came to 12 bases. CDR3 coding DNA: TGTGCCAGCAGTGAACAGGGTGTTCGGTATGGCTACACCTTC. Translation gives CASSEQGVRYGYTF. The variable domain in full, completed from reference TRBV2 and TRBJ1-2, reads EPEVTQTPSHQVTQMGQEVILRCVPISNHLYFYWYRQILGQKVEFLVSFYNNEISEKSEIFDDQFSVERPDGSNFTLKIRSTKLEDSAMYFCASSEQGVRYGYTFGSGTRLTVV.

The CDR3 protein is CASSQDKDSYQETQYF. In DNA, the CDR3 is TGCGCCAGCAGCCAAGATAAGGACAGCTACCAAGAGACCCAGTACTTC. The chain employs TRBV4-3 and TRBJ2-5, with D maybe TRBD1 (6 bases). With 0 bases removed from V and 0 bases from J, the gap between germline ends came to 11 bases. The germline CDR1 and CDR2 sequences are LGHNA and YSLEER. This CDR3 comprises 16 residues.

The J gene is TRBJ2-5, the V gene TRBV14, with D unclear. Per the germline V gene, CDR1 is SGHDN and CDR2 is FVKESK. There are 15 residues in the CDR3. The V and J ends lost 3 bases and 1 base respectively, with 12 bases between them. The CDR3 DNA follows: TGTGCCAGCAGCCATGGGTTGAGGAGCCAAGAGACCCAGTACTTC. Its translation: CASSHGLRSQETQYF.

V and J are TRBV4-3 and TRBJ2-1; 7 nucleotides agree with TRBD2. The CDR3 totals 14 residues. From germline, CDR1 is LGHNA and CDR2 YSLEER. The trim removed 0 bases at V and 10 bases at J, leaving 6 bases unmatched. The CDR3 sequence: CASSQDGVRGEQFF. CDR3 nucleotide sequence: TGCGCCAGCAGCCAAGATGGAGTGCGGGGGGAGCAGTTCTTC.

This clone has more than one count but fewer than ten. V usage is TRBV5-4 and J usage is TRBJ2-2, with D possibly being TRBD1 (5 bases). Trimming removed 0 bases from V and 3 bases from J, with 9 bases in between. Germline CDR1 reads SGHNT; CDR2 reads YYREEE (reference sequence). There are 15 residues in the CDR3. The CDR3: CASSLGQSHTGELFF. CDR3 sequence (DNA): TGTGCCAGCAGCTTGGGACAGAGCCACACCGGGGAGCTGTTTTTT.

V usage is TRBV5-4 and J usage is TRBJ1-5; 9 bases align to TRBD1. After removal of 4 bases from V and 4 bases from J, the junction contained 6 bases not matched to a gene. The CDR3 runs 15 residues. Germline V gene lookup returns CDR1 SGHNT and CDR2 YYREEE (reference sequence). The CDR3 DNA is TGTGCCAGCAGCCCCGGGACAGGGAGGAATCAGCCCCAGCATTTT. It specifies CASSPGTGRNQPQHF. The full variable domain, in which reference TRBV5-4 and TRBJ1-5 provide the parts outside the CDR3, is ETGVTQSPTHLIKTRGQQVTLRCSSQSGHNTVSWYQQALGQGPQFIFQYYREEENGRGNFPPRFSGLQFPNYSSELNVNALELDDSALYLCASSPGTGRNQPQHFGDGTRLSIL.

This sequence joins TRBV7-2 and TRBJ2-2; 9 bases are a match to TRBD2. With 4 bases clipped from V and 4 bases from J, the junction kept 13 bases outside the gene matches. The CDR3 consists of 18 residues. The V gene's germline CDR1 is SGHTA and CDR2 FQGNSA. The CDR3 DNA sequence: TGTGCCAGCAGCTCTAGACTAGCGGTCATGGGTGCCACCGGGGAGCTGTTTTTT. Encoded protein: CASSSRLAVMGATGELFF.

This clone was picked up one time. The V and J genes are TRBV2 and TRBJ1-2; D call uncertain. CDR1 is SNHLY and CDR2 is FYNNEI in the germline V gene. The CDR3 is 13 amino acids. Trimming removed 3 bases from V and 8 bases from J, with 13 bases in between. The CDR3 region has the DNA TGTGCCAGCAGTGACACCGGAGAAAGAGGCTACACCTTC. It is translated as CASSDTGERGYTF.

The CDR3 protein is CASSIGATGGLRGVGYTF. The DNA of the CDR3 is TGTGCCAGTAGTATTGGGGCGACGGGGGGCCTGAGGGGAGTTGGCTACACCTTC. The chain uses TRBV19 and TRBJ1-2; a weak D match, TRBD1 (6 bases). The CDR3 covers 18 residues. Trimming took 3 bases from V and 7 from J, leaving 27 bases between them. CDR1 and CDR2 from the germline V gene are LNHDA and SQIVND (reference sequence).

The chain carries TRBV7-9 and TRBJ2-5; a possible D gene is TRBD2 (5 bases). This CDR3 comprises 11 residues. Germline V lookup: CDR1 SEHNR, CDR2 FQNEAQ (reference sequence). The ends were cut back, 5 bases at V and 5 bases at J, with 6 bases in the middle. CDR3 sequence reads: CASSPGETQYF. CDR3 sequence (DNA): TGTGCCAGCAGCCCGGGGGAGACCCAGTACTTC.

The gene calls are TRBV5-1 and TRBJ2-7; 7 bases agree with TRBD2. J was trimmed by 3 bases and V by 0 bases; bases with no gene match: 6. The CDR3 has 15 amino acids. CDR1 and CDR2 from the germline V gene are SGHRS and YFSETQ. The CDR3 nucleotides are TGCGCCAGCAGCTTGGGGGCTAGCGGAAGCTACGAGCAGTACTTC. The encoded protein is CASSLGASGSYEQYF.

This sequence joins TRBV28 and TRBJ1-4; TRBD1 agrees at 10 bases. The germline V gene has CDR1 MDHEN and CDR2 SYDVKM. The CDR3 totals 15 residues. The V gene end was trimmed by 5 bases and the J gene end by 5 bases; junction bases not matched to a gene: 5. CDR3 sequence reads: CASSRPGQGNEKLFF. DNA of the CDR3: TGTGCCAGCAGTCGACCGGGACAGGGGAATGAAAAACTGTTTTTT.

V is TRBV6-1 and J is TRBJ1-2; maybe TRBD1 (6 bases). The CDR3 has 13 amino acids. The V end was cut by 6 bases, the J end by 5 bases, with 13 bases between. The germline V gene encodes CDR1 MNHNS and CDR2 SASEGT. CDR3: CASSDTGFYGYTF. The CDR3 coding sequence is TGTGCCAGCAGCGACACAGGGTTTTATGGCTACACCTTC.

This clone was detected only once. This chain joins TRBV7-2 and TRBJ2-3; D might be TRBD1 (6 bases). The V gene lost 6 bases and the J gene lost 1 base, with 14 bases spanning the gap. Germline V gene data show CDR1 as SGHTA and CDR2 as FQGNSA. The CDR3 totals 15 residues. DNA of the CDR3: TGTGCCAGCAGTTACGACAGGAGCCGCACAGATACGCAGTATTTT. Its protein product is CASSYDRSRTDTQYF.

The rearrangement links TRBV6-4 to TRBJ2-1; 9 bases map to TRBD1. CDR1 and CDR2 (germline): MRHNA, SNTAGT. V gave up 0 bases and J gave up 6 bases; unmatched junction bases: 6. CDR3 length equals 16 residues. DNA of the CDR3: TGTGCCAGCAGTGACTCACCGGGACAGGGATCCAATGAGCAGTTCTTC. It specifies CASSDSPGQGSNEQFF.

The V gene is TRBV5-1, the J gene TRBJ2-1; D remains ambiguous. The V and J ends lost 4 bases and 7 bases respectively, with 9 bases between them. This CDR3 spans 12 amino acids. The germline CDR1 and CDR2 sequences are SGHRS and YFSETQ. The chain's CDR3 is CASSLSANEQFF. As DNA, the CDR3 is TGCGCCAGCAGCCTTTCAGCGAATGAGCAGTTCTTC.